These T cell receptor beta chains were read from a single sample in a study of CD8 T cells in ankylosing spondylitis. From the 5' RACE reads, TCRdb called clonotypes with MiXCR, one entry per CDR3 protein. The table lists over 400,000 distinct CDR3 sequences, roughly 25% of them singletons. Sequencing was done on a sample of blood, either unsorted or a sorted T cell fraction (not recorded which). These receptor sequences come from a male donor with ankylosing spondylitis. Each CDR3 is given with its conserved first and last residue. The D gene is left open where the match is weak. Size tells how often a clone was seen (once, few, many) or the class of an expanded clone, and some rows leave it out.

CDR3 DNA,CDR3 protein,clone size,V gene,D gene,J gene
TGTGCCAGCAGCCCCCAGACGGTAGCTGGGGAGACCCAGTACTTC,CASSPQTVAGETQYF,NA,TRBV3-1,NA,TRBJ2-5
TGCGCCAGCACCTCTGGTTCAACAAACTATGGCTACACCTTC,CASTSGSTNYGYTF,few,TRBV5-1,NA,TRBJ1-2
TGTGCCAGCTCACCTGCGGCAGCCCGGCGGAACACTGAAGCTTTCTTT,CASSPAAARRNTEAFF,NA,TRBV18,NA,TRBJ1-1
TGTGCCACCAGCCGGACTAGCGGGAGAGATGAGCAGTTCTTC,CATSRTSGRDEQFF,NA,TRBV24-1,TRBD2,TRBJ2-1
TGCAGTGCTCTTCCTAACTACGAGCAGTACTTC,CSALPNYEQYF,NA,TRBV20-1,NA,TRBJ2-7
TGTGCCACCAGCTGGGACAACCGGAACACTGAAGCTTTCTTT,CATSWDNRNTEAFF,once,TRBV15,NA,TRBJ1-1
TGTGCCAGCAGCTCCCCGGAGCAAATTCAGTACTTC,CASSSPEQIQYF,few,TRBV7-9,NA,TRBJ2-4
TGCAGTGCTAGTGGGGCCTCGGGCGAGCAGTACTTC,CSASGASGEQYF,NA,TRBV20-1,NA,TRBJ2-7
TGTGCCAGCAGCGAGGGGGCCGCGAGAGCCGGGGAGCTGTTTTTT,CASSEGAARAGELFF,few,TRBV9,TRBD1,TRBJ2-2
TGCAGTGCTAGACTCGGAAGGGCCCCAGATACGCAGTATTTT,CSARLGRAPDTQYF,NA,TRBV20-1,NA,TRBJ2-3
TGTGCCAGCAGCTCCAATCCCGGGACCGGGGAGCTGTTTTTT,CASSSNPGTGELFF,NA,TRBV5-6,NA,TRBJ2-2
TGTGCCAGCAGTGCTACCTTACCTGGGGCTGAAGCTTTCTTT,CASSATLPGAEAFF,few,TRBV2,NA,TRBJ1-1
TGTGCCAGCAGCTTAGTTCCAGGGGGCTCCTACGAGCAGTACTTC,CASSLVPGGSYEQYF,few,TRBV7-2,TRBD1,TRBJ2-7
TGTGCCAGCTCAGAAGGGACTAGCGGGAGAGAAGGTAACGAGCAGTACTTC,CASSEGTSGREGNEQYF,few,TRBV18,TRBD2,TRBJ2-7
TGTGCCATCAGTGAGCGGGAAACGAACACCGGGGAGCTGTTTTTT,CAISERETNTGELFF,NA,TRBV10-3,NA,TRBJ2-2